The 32 T cell receptor beta chains presented below share a single source sample, sequenced in a study of shared clonotypes between healthy human individuals. Assay used: immunoSEQ multiplex PCR; TCRdb lists only in-frame clones, some missing. Of some 1.5 million clones in the sample, around 97% were seen once. The sequencing sample was made of naive CD4+ T cells sorted from blood. Stated subset: CD45RA+ positively selected. All receptors come from a man between 25 and 39 years old in good health.

The chain's CDR3 is CASSHRLAGSSYEQYF. Here the CDR3 DNA reads TGCGCCAGCAGTCACCGACTAGCGGGGTCCTCCTACGAGCAGTACTTC. The rearrangement uses TRBV5-1 and TRBJ2-7, with 11 bases aligning to TRBD2. CDR1 and CDR2 from the germline V gene are SGHRS and YFSETQ. The CDR3 covers 16 residues. J lost 0 bases, V lost 5 bases, and 7 bases had no gene match.

The chain has TRBV7-6 and TRBJ1-2, with 9 nucleotides matching TRBD1. CDR3 length: 14 residues. Trimming cost V 1 base and J 3 bases; bases outside gene matches: 0. Germline V lookup: CDR1 SGHVS, CDR2 FNYEAQ. The DNA of the CDR3 is TGTGCCAGCAGCTTAGGGACAGGGGACTATGGCTACACCTTC. Residues: CASSLGTGDYGYTF.

The J gene is TRBJ2-1, the V gene TRBV18, with D possibly TRBD2 on 7 matching bases. The CDR3 is 13 amino acids. CDR1 is KGHSH and CDR2 is LQKENI in the germline V gene. V was shortened by 6 bases and J by 8 bases, with 14 bases between the two germline ends. For the CDR3, the DNA is TGTGCCAGCTCCCCCGGCGGGGGCTATGAGCAGTTCTTC. Encoded protein: CASSPGGGYEQFF.

Details on this clone: This same CDR3 is encoded by further DNA sequences in the sample. The chain employs TRBV19 and TRBJ1-2; D remains unclear. Per germline, CDR1 LNHDA and CDR2 SQIVND (reference sequence). V lost 7 bases to trimming and J lost 1 base, with 4 bases between them. The CDR3 is 11 amino acids. This CDR3 is CASIGNYGYTF. The CDR3 coding sequence is TGTGCCAGTATTGGTAACTATGGCTACACCTTC.

The chain couples TRBV9 to TRBJ1-4; no clear D gene. Germline lookup yields CDR1 SGDLS and CDR2 YYNGEE. V dropped 5 bases and J dropped 3 bases, with 8 bases sitting between them. The CDR3 is made up of 13 amino acids. As DNA, the CDR3 is TGTGCCAGCAGTGAAGGAGCTAATGAAAAACTGTTTTTT. It encodes CASSEGANEKLFF.

In regard to this clone: The same CDR3 arises from other DNA sequences in this sample as well. The chain has TRBV18 and TRBJ1-5, with TRBD1 matching 9 bases. The V segment lost 4 bases and the J segment 2 bases; nucleotides outside the gene matches: 3. This CDR3 spans 15 amino acids. Germline values: CDR1 KGHSH, CDR2 LQKENI. DNA for the CDR3: TGTGCCAGCTCACAGGACAGGGGTGGCAATCAGCCCCAGCATTTT. Its protein is CASSQDRGGNQPQHF.

The chain couples TRBV28 to TRBJ1-1; D is unresolved. Germline-derived CDR1 and CDR2 are MDHEN and SYDVKM. The CDR3 has 15 amino acids. Between the trimmed V and J ends, which lost 3 bases and 2 bases, there was a span of 13 bases. DNA of the CDR3: TGTGCCAGCAGTTTGGGGTCAGCTCCAAACACTGAAGCTTTCTTT. Protein sequence: CASSLGSAPNTEAFF.

The genes are TRBV5-1 and TRBJ2-5; the match to TRBD2 covers 12 bases. The CDR3 covers 15 residues. Losses at the gene ends were 5 bases for V and 3 bases for J; bases not matched to a gene: 5. CDR1 and CDR2 (germline): SGHRS, YFSETQ. The CDR3: CASRPSGRGEETQYF. CDR3 sequence (DNA): TGCGCCAGCAGACCTAGCGGGAGGGGTGAAGAGACCCAGTACTTC.

The chain joins TRBV28 to TRBJ1-5; D may be TRBD1 (6 bases). Germline CDR1 is MDHEN and CDR2 is SYDVKM. V was trimmed by 5 bases and J by 4 bases, leaving 24 bases between them. The CDR3 runs to 18 residues. The CDR3 spells CASSATTGPGGGNQPQHF. The CDR3 coding sequence is TGTGCCAGCAGTGCTACGACAGGACCTGGGGGTGGGAATCAGCCCCAGCATTTT.

The chain is built from TRBV5-8 and TRBJ2-7, with D perhaps being TRBD1 or TRBD2 (5 bases each). The V end lost 5 bases, the J end lost 3 bases, and 12 bases lay between the germline ends. This CDR3 spans 13 amino acids. Germline V CDR1 and CDR2: SGHTS, YDEGEE. This CDR3 is CASRGERSYEQYF. CDR3 nucleotide sequence: TGTGCCAGCAGGGGGGAGCGGAGCTACGAGCAGTACTTC.

The chain uses TRBV10-3 and TRBJ2-5; tentatively, D is TRBD2 (11 bases). This CDR3 is 19 amino acids long. Looked up from germline, CDR1 is ENHRY and CDR2 is SYGVKD. V shed 6 bases and J shed 0 bases, with 26 bases lying between them. As DNA, the CDR3 is TGTGCCATCAGGGTTGACAGGGGGCCTAGCGGGAGGAACCAAGAGACCCAGTACTTC. The encoded protein is CAIRVDRGPSGRNQETQYF.

The genes are TRBV11-2 and TRBJ2-2; unclear D gene. Per the germline V gene, CDR1 is SGHAT and CDR2 is FQNNGV. CDR3 length equals 15 residues. Deletions cut 1 base from V and 7 bases from J, with 13 bases between. CDR3 region: CASSLVGSRNGELFF. The CDR3 coding sequence is TGTGCCAGCAGCTTAGTAGGCTCCCGAAACGGGGAGCTGTTTTTT.

Remarks on this clone: Other DNA sequences within the sample encode an identical CDR3. This chain links TRBV2 with TRBJ2-7, with D tentatively TRBD2 (6 bases). With 3 bases removed from V and 3 bases from J, the gap between germline ends came to 9 bases. The CDR3 is 13 amino acids. Germline lookup yields CDR1 SNHLY and CDR2 FYNNEI. Here the CDR3 reads CASSEVGGYEQYF. CDR3 sequence (DNA): TGTGCCAGCAGTGAGGTGGGGGGCTACGAGCAGTACTTC.

The V gene is TRBV5-1, the J gene TRBJ2-1, with 11 bases fitting TRBD1. The CDR3 is made up of 16 amino acids. The germline V gene encodes CDR1 SGHRS and CDR2 YFSETQ. Trimming removed 0 bases from V and 8 bases from J; junction bases left unmatched: 7. The CDR3 spells CASSLGGTGGQYEQFF. The CDR3 nucleotides are TGCGCCAGCAGCTTGGGAGGGACAGGGGGTCAATATGAGCAGTTCTTC.

The chain carries TRBV19 and TRBJ2-6; no firm D call. CDR3 size: 16 residues. Germline CDR1 is LNHDA and CDR2 is SQIVND (reference sequence). Trimming left V 6 bases short and J 0 bases short, with 12 bases between. The DNA for the CDR3 is TGTGCCAGTAGGTTGTTGCTTGGCTCTGGGGCCAACGTCCTGACTTTC. Its translation: CASRLLLGSGANVLTF.

This chain connects TRBV7-8 to TRBJ2-1; TRBD2 matches at 10 bases. Per the germline V gene, CDR1 is SGHVS and CDR2 is FQNEAQ. The CDR3 extends over 15 amino acids. Unmatched junction bases numbered 6, after V lost 4 bases and J lost 6 bases. This CDR3 is CASSWGASGGNEQFF. For the CDR3, the DNA is TGTGCCAGCAGCTGGGGGGCTAGCGGGGGCAATGAGCAGTTCTTC.

This clone has more than one count but fewer than ten. This CDR3 reads CASSGRTYEQYF. The CDR3, as DNA: TGCGCCAGCAGTGGGAGGACGTACGAGCAGTACTTC. V gene TRBV10-1 combines with J gene TRBJ2-7; TRBD2 is a possible D gene (5 bases). Deletions cut 4 bases from V and 4 bases from J, with 8 bases between. Germline CDR1 is WNHNN and CDR2 is SYGVQD (reference sequence). There are 12 residues in the CDR3.

V is TRBV4-2 and J is TRBJ2-7; 10 bases line up with TRBD2. Germline trimming cut 0 bases from V and 4 bases from J; bases unmatched to any gene: 6. CDR1 is LGHNA and CDR2 is YNFKEQ in the germline V gene. The CDR3 has 16 residues. The CDR3 loop is CASSQDGTSALYEQYF. In DNA, the CDR3 is TGTGCCAGCAGCCAAGACGGGACTAGCGCCCTATACGAGCAGTACTTC.

This chain uses TRBV28 with TRBJ2-7; D not resolved. This CDR3 region has 13 residues. V was trimmed by 3 bases and J by 2 bases, leaving 8 bases between them. CDR1 MDHEN and CDR2 SYDVKM come from the germline V gene. CDR3 in amino acids: CASSFPDTYEQYF. Here the CDR3 DNA reads TGTGCCAGCAGTTTCCCCGACACCTACGAGCAGTACTTC.

The CDR3 sequence is CASSSTGTSGKRDTQYF. CDR3 DNA: TGTGCCAGCAGCTCTACCGGGACTAGCGGGAAGCGAGATACGCAGTATTTT. This chain uses TRBV7-9 with TRBJ2-3, with 13 bases aligning to TRBD2. The V gene end was trimmed by 4 bases and the J gene end by 5 bases; junction bases not matched to a gene: 9. The CDR3 has 17 amino acids. CDR1 SEHNR and CDR2 FQNEAQ come from the germline V gene (reference sequence).

The chain has TRBV28 and TRBJ1-4; D possibly corresponds to TRBD1 (6 bases). V dropped 2 bases and J dropped 1 base, with 14 bases sitting between them. Germline V lookup: CDR1 MDHEN, CDR2 SYDVKM. This CDR3 comprises 17 residues. CDR3 sequence: CASSLPRGRGTNEKLFF. Written as DNA, the CDR3 is TGTGCCAGCAGTTTACCTAGGGGGAGGGGAACTAATGAAAAACTGTTTTTT.

CDR3 nucleotides: TGTGCCAGCAGCTTCGGGGCAAACACTGAAGCTTTCTTT. Translating gives CASSFGANTEAFF. The chain carries TRBV11-2 and TRBJ1-1; D perhaps matches TRBD1 (5 bases). V lost 3 bases and J 2 bases, leaving 7 bases between the germline ends. The CDR3 loop spans 13 amino acids. Germline V gene data show CDR1 as SGHAT and CDR2 as FQNNGV.

V and J are TRBV4-3 and TRBJ2-7; no definite D call. Germline V gene sequence: CDR1 LGHNA, CDR2 YSLEER. V was cut by 1 base and J by 2 bases, with 9 bases left in between. CDR3 size: 14 residues. This chain's CDR3 is CASSQVGSTYEQYF. The CDR3 bases are TGCGCCAGCAGCCAAGTGGGTTCGACCTACGAGCAGTACTTC.

The rearrangement uses TRBV7-6 and TRBJ2-2; D uncertain. V shed 0 bases and J shed 6 bases, with 8 bases lying between them. This CDR3 has 14 residues. Germline CDR1 SGHVS, CDR2 FNYEAQ. The CDR3 DNA reads as TGTGCCAGCAGCTTAGCGATAGATTCCGGGGAGCTGTTTTTT. Translating it yields CASSLAIDSGELFF.

The V and J genes are TRBV28 and TRBJ2-7, with 8 bases matching TRBD1. The trim removed 3 bases at V and 3 bases at J, leaving 7 bases unmatched. This CDR3 spans 15 amino acids. CDR1 is MDHEN and CDR2 is SYDVKM in the germline V gene. Here the CDR3 DNA reads TGTGCCAGCAGTTTCCCCCAGGGGGCTATCTACGAGCAGTACTTC. As protein: CASSFPQGAIYEQYF.

The chain has TRBV6-1 and TRBJ2-5; weak D call: TRBD1 (6 bases). The ends were cut back, 2 bases at V and 2 bases at J, with 21 bases in the middle. The CDR3 loop spans 18 amino acids. Germline-derived CDR1 and CDR2 are MNHNS and SASEGT. CDR3 coding DNA: TGTGCCAGCAGTGAAAGGAGGAATTTGGGGGCGCTTCAAGAGACCCAGTACTTC. Amino acid sequence: CASSERRNLGALQETQYF.

This clone was found a few times. The rearrangement uses TRBV18 and TRBJ2-7; a weak D match, TRBD2 (5 bases). Germline assignment: CDR1 KGHSH and CDR2 LQKENI. Trimming shortened V by 6 bases and J by 6 bases, and 12 bases separated the two germline ends. The CDR3 totals 12 residues. Here the CDR3 reads CASSRREGEQYF. As DNA, the CDR3 is TGTGCCAGCTCTCGCCGGGAAGGCGAGCAGTACTTC.

The V and J genes are TRBV13 and TRBJ2-7; D not certain. V lost 4 bases and J 6 bases, leaving 10 bases between the germline ends. This CDR3 has 12 amino acids. CDR1 and CDR2 (germline): PRHDT, FYEKMQ (reference sequence). CDR3 DNA sequence: TGTGCCAGCAGCTACCCCCGTCGCGAGCAGTACTTC. Translation gives CASSYPRREQYF.

The chain recombines TRBV6-1 with TRBJ1-3, with D possibly being TRBD1 (5 bases). Trimming shortened V by 3 bases and J by 16 bases, and 22 bases separated the two germline ends. The CDR3 runs to 14 residues. From germline, CDR1 is MNHNS and CDR2 SASEGT. The CDR3 reads CASSEGRLGGDGYF. For the CDR3, the DNA is TGTGCCAGCAGTGAGGGACGACTCGGTGGAGATGGGTATTTT.

The V and J genes are TRBV4-1 and TRBJ2-3; TRBD2 agrees at 8 bases. J gave up 2 bases and V 1 base, and 8 bases lay outside the gene matches. The CDR3 runs 17 residues. Germline V gene lookup returns CDR1 MGHRA and CDR2 YSYEKL. CDR3 nucleotides: TGCGCCAGCAGCCAAGTAGTGGGCGGGAGGTACACAGATACGCAGTATTTT. The encoded protein is CASSQVVGGRYTDTQYF.

As for this clone: At the DNA level, this CDR3 is encoded by other sequences in the same sample as well. The J gene is TRBJ2-7, the V gene TRBV2, with D maybe TRBD2 (5 bases). The CDR3 covers 10 residues. Trimming took off 8 bases at V and 3 bases at J, with 5 bases between the two ends. Looked up from germline, CDR1 is SNHLY and CDR2 is FYNNEI. CDR3: CASGLYEQYF. The CDR3 bases are TGTGCCAGCGGACTCTACGAGCAGTACTTC.

The rearrangement links TRBV7-9 to TRBJ1-2; D gene uncertain. Between the trimmed V and J ends, which lost 3 bases and 6 bases, there was a span of 11 bases. CDR3 length: 13 amino acids. Per germline, CDR1 SEHNR and CDR2 FQNEAQ (reference sequence). CDR3 protein: CASSFSLENGYTF. The DNA for the CDR3 is TGTGCCAGCAGCTTTTCCCTTGAAAATGGCTACACCTTC.